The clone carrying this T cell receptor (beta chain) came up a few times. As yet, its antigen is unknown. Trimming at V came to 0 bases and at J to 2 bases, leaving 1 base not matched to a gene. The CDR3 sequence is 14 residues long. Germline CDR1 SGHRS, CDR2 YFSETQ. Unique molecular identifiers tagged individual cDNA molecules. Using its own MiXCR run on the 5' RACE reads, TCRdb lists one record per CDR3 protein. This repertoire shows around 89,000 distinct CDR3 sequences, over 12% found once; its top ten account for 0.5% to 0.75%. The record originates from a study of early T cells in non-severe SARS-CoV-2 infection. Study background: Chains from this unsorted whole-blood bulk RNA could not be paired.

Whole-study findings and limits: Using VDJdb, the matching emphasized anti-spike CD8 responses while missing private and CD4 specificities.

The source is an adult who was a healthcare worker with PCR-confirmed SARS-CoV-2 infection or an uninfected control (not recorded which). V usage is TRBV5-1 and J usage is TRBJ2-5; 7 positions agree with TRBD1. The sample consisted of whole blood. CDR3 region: CASSLGDRQETQYF. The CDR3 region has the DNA TGCGCCAGCAGCTTGGGGGACAGACAAGAGACCCAGTACTTC.